This T cell receptor beta chain derives from a study of blood T cells in healthy people across ages. Germline assignment: CDR1 SGHTA and CDR2 FQGNSA. This CDR3 region has 19 residues. Study-wide points: The long-lived group displayed more naive CD4+ cells, plus higher diversity, than the aged donors did. In the absence of known donor CMV status, changes in expanded clonotypes were possibly confounded. TCR beta diversity, measured per million T cells, fell in a roughly linear way with age.

Primers used in a second PCR of about 7 to 12 cycles were a sample-barcoded 5' primer and a J-beta primer mix. TCRdb reprocessed the 5' RACE reads with MiXCR, giving one entry per CDR3 protein. This table has 600,000 or so distinct CDR3 sequences, roughly 31% appearing once. With regard to this clonotype: Its antigen is unidentified.

Donors each provided roughly 11 milliliters of peripheral blood. This receptor was obtained from a woman of 80 years or more in good health. Sequencing used blood. The chain carries TRBV7-2 and TRBJ2-7, with TRBD2 identical over 9 bases. The better agreement between TRBJ2-5 and the DNA end casts doubt on the J call. CDR3 loop: CASSPPGLAGPLYQETQYF. The CDR3 nucleotides are TGTGCCAGCAGCCCCCCGGGTCTAGCGGGGCCGCTGTACCAAGAGACCCAGTACTTC.